This T cell receptor beta chain was captured by sequencing in a study of T cells in localized non-small cell lung cancer. This clone has at least ten counts. Its specificity is not known. Study outcomes and limitations: Adjacent uninvolved lung tissue had the highest T cell clonality, exceeding tumor. Among blood samples, higher T cell density accompanied longer overall survival. Appearance in adjacent lung was seen for a median 57 of the top 100 tumor clones. Only one tumor region was sequenced, so heterogeneity remains possible.

Trimming left V 4 bases short and J 2 bases short, with 10 bases between. CDR1 and CDR2 (germline): SGHNT, YYREEE (reference sequence). The CDR3 is 14 residues long. Assay used: immunoSEQ multiplex PCR; TCRdb lists only in-frame clones, some missing. The sample records approximately 45,000 clones, approximately 80% being singletons. V is TRBV5-4 and J is TRBJ1-5; perhaps TRBD1 as D (5 bases). The TCR sequence derives from a man aged 35-69 years with stage III lung adenocarcinoma. Sequences were derived from peripheral blood mononuclear cells, sampled before any cancer treatment. The CDR3 spells CASSVQGGNQPQHF. CDR3 coding DNA: TGTGCCAGCAGCGTTCAGGGTGGCAATCAGCCCCAGCATTTT. Full variable domain (remainder filled in from reference TRBV5-4 and TRBJ1-5): ETGVTQSPTHLIKTRGQQVTLRCSSQSGHNTVSWYQQALGQGPQFIFQYYREEENGRGNFPPRFSGLQFPNYSSELNVNALELDDSALYLCASSVQGGNQPQHFGDGTRLSIL.